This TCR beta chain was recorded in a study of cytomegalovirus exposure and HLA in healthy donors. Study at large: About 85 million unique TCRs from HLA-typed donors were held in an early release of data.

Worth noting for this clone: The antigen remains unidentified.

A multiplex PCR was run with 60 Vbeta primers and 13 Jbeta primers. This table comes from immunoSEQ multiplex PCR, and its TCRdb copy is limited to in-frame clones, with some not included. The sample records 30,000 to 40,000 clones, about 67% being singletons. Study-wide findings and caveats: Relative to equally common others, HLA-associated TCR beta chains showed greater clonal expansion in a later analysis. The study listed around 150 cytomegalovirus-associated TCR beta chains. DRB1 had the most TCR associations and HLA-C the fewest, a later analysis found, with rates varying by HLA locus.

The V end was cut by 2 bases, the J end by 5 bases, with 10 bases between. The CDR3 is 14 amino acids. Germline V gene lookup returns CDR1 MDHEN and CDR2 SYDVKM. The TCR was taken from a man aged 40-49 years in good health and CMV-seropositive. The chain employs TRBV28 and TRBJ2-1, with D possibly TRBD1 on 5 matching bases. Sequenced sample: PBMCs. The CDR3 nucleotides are TGTGCCAGCAGTTTACGTCGACAGAACAATGAGCAGTTCTTC. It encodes CASSLRRQNNEQFF.